This section outlines one T cell receptor beta chain sequence together with its context. Its antigen is not known. The sample is drawn from a study of monozygotic twins with inflammatory bowel disease. Germline V gene sequence: CDR1 SGHNT, CDR2 YENEEA. The CDR3 is 13 residues long. Whole-study findings and limits: It was not supported that a single strong signal or clonotype was associated with IBD.

TCR libraries each used approximately 3,200 ng of total RNA. Template switching introduced UMIs that contain a 6-nucleotide sample barcode. TCRdb re-analyzed the 5' RACE reads; it lists each CDR3 protein once, without DNA. The sample's table shows approximately 420,000 distinct CDR3 sequences. This TCR derives from a human donor with ulcerative colitis or Crohn's disease, or a healthy co-twin of an affected twin (not recorded which). The sample comprised blood. J is TRBJ2-3 and V is TRBV11-3. Here the CDR3 reads CASSSGPTDTQYF.